The following is a T cell receptor beta chain sequence with its context. Its antigen remains unknown. These data are taken from a study of Ad26.COV2.S vaccination and SARS-CoV-2 variants. Study-level findings and limits: Total T cell responses, in the TCR breadth and depth analyses, may have been underestimated. Placebo recipients showed lower spike-specific TCR breadth than vaccinees. Placebo recipients and vaccine recipients were similar in non-spike TCR breadth.

The method was immunoSEQ multiplex PCR; TCRdb's version includes in-frame clones alone and lacks a portion of them. Of approximately 150,000 clones in the sample, 86% are singletons; the top ten hold around 5%. Germline V lookup: CDR1 SGHKS, CDR2 YYEKEE (reference sequence). CDR3 size: 15 residues. The J segment lost 0 bases and the V segment lost 5 bases, leaving 4 bases of the junction unmatched. The chain combines TRBV5-5 with TRBJ2-1; 8 bases map to TRBD2. The sequence was obtained from a human donor who had recovered from COVID-19. Specimen: peripheral blood, collected after recovery from COVID-19. As DNA, the CDR3 is TGTGCCAGCAGTTTGAGCGGGGGCTCCTACAATGAGCAGTTCTTC. As protein: CASSLSGGSYNEQFF.